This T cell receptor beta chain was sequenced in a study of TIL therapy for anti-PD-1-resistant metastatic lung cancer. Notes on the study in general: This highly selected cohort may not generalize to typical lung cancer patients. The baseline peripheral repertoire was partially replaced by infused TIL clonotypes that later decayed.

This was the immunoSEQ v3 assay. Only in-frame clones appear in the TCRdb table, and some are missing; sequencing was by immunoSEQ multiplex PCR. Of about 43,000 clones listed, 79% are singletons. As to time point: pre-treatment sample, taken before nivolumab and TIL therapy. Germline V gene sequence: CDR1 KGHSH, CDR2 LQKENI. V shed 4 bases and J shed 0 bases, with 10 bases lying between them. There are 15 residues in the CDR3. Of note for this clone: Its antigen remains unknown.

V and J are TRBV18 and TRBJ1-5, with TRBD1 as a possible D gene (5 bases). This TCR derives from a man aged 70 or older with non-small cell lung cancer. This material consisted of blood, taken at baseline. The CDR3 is CASSRRGNSNQPQHF. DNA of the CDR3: TGTGCCAGCTCACGGAGGGGAAATAGCAATCAGCCCCAGCATTTT.